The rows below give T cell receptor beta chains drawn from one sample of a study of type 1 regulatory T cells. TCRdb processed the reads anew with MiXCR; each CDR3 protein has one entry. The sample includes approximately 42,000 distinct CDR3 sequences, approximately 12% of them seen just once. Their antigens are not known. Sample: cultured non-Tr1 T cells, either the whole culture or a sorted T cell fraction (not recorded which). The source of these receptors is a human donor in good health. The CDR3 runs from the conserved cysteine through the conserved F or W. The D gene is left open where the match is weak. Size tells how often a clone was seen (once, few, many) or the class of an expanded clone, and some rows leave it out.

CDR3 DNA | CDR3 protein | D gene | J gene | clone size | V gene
TGTGCCACCAGAAATGGACAGGGGCACTATGGCTACACCTTC | CATRNGQGHYGYTF | TRBD1 | TRBJ1-2 | many | TRBV24-1
TGTGCCAGCAGCTCCCGGACCCGGACCGATACGCAGTATTTT | CASSSRTRTDTQYF | NA | TRBJ2-3 | NA | TRBV11-2
TGTGCCACCAGTGACCCGGGGGATGGGACTAGCGGGACCTACAATGAGCAGTTCTTC | CATSDPGDGTSGTYNEQFF | TRBD2 | TRBJ2-1 | NA | TRBV24-1
TGCAGTGCTAGAGATCGGGCTCCATGGAAGAAGGGTGAAGCTTTCTTT | CSARDRAPWKKGEAFF | NA | TRBJ1-1 | few | TRBV20-1
TGTGCCAGCAGCCTCATGGGCGGGAGTGTCACCGGGGAGCTGTTTTTT | CASSLMGGSVTGELFF | TRBD2 | TRBJ2-2 | few | TRBV7-2
TGTGCCAGCAGCCAGAGTCCCGGGACAGGGCAGTTCTTC | CASSQSPGTGQFF | TRBD1 | TRBJ2-1 | NA | TRBV14
TGCAGCGCGCGGGAGGGAAACACCATATATTTT | CSAREGNTIYF | NA | TRBJ1-3 | many | TRBV29-1
TGTGCCTGGTCGGGACAGGTTATCTACGAGCAGTACTTC | CAWSGQVIYEQYF | TRBD1 | TRBJ2-7 | NA | TRBV30
TGCGCCAGCAGCCTCAACAGGGTAGACGAAAAACTGTTTTTT | CASSLNRVDEKLFF | NA | TRBJ1-4 | few | TRBV4-3
TGTGCCACCAGCGGGGGACAGCCACAAGAGACCCAGTACTTC | CATSGGQPQETQYF | TRBD1 | TRBJ2-5 | few | TRBV15
TGTGCCAGCAGTTACCTACTCGGACAGGGTTTCGGCGATGGCTACACCTTC | CASSYLLGQGFGDGYTF | TRBD1 | TRBJ1-2 | NA | TRBV6-2/TRBV6-3
TGTGCCAGCAGCTACAACTACGAGCAGTACTTC | CASSYNYEQYF | NA | TRBJ2-7 | few | TRBV7-9
TGTGCCAGCAGCTTGGTGCCGGGACTAAGCACAGATACGCAGTATTTT | CASSLVPGLSTDTQYF | TRBD2 | TRBJ2-3 | few | TRBV5-4
TGTGCCAGCAGCTTAGACAGGGCGGGGGAGCAGTTCTTC | CASSLDRAGEQFF | NA | TRBJ2-1 | many | TRBV7-9
TGTGCCACCAGCAGGGGAGGGGGGGTAGACACCGGGGAGCTGTTTTTT | CATSRGGGVDTGELFF | NA | TRBJ2-2 | many | TRBV15
TGCAGCGTGAATCGACAGGATCGAGGCTACACCTTC | CSVNRQDRGYTF | NA | TRBJ1-2 | many | TRBV29-1
TGTGCCAGCAGCTTTCGGGGCAGCACAGATACGCAGTATTTT | CASSFRGSTDTQYF | NA | TRBJ2-3 | NA | TRBV5-6
TGTGCCAGCAGCCCTCGGACAGGGGGGGAAAACATTCAGTACTTC | CASSPRTGGENIQYF | TRBD1 | TRBJ2-4 | many | TRBV11-2
TGCAGTGCTAGAGATCAAGCAGATGGCTACACCTTC | CSARDQADGYTF | NA | TRBJ1-2 | many | TRBV20-1
TGTGCCAGCAGCCCGGGACAGGGTACTGATGGGGCCAACGTCCTGACTTTC | CASSPGQGTDGANVLTF | TRBD1 | TRBJ2-6 | few | TRBV3-1
TGTGCCAGCAGCAAGACAGGGTTAAGCAATCAGCCCCAGCATTTT | CASSKTGLSNQPQHF | TRBD1 | TRBJ1-5 | few | TRBV7-2
TGTGCCAGCAGTTTAAGAGGGTATGGCGCAGATACGCAGTATTTT | CASSLRGYGADTQYF | NA | TRBJ2-3 | many | TRBV28
TGCAGCGTTCAACGGGGATCCGACGAGCAGTACTTC | CSVQRGSDEQYF | NA | TRBJ2-7 | few | TRBV29-1
TGTGCCAGCAGCGTAGGGCTAGCGGTTTTTAGCACAGATACGCAGTATTTT | CASSVGLAVFSTDTQYF | TRBD2 | TRBJ2-3 | many | TRBV9
TGTGCCAGCAGCCGACGACAGGGGGCTTATAATTCACCCCTCCACTTT | CASSRRQGAYNSPLHF | TRBD1 | TRBJ1-6 | many | TRBV6-6
TGTGCCAGCAGCCAATTTGTACGGGCGGGGGGCGAGCAGTACTTC | CASSQFVRAGGEQYF | TRBD2 | TRBJ2-7 | NA | TRBV3-1
TGTGCCAGCTCACTAGGACCCGCGTTTGGCGAGCAGTACTTC | CASSLGPAFGEQYF | NA | TRBJ2-7 | few | TRBV18
TGTGCCACCAGCAGGGGTGGGCTAGCGGGGAATAATGAGCAGTTCTTC | CATSRGGLAGNNEQFF | TRBD2 | TRBJ2-1 | many | TRBV15
TGCGCCAGCAGCTTGGATCGGGGGATGGCTACTGAAGCTTTCTTT | CASSLDRGMATEAFF | NA | TRBJ1-1 | NA | TRBV5-1
TGTGCCACCAGCAGAGATACCTTAGCGGGAGCTTACAATGAGCAGTTCTTC | CATSRDTLAGAYNEQFF | TRBD2 | TRBJ2-1 | few | TRBV15
TGTGCCAGCTCACCACTCTATTCTGTGAATGAGCAGTTCTTC | CASSPLYSVNEQFF | NA | TRBJ2-1 | many | TRBV18
TGTGCCAGCAGTGAAACAGCGACAGGGGGGTATCAGCCCCAGCATTTT | CASSETATGGYQPQHF | TRBD1 | TRBJ1-5 | few | TRBV6-1
TGCAGTGCTAGATTAGGGACTAGCGTTTCCTACGAGCAGTACTTC | CSARLGTSVSYEQYF | TRBD2 | TRBJ2-7 | few | TRBV20-1
TGTGCCAGCAGCTTGCAGAGGAAGTTTGGACTCGGGCAGTTCTTC | CASSLQRKFGLGQFF | NA | TRBJ2-1 | NA | TRBV5-8
TGTGCCGCCGGGAGAGGATTCTACGAGCAGTACTTC | CAAGRGFYEQYF | NA | TRBJ2-7 | few | TRBV2
TGTGCCAGCAGCTTAGGGGACAGGGATGCAGATACGCAGTATTTT | CASSLGDRDADTQYF | TRBD1 | TRBJ2-3 | many | TRBV11-2
TGTGCCAGCAGGTTTCGGCGGGAGGTAACCTACAATGAGCAGTTCTTC | CASRFRREVTYNEQFF | TRBD2 | TRBJ2-1 | medium-sized | TRBV6-1